The T cell receptor beta chain under discussion was sequenced for a study of shared clonotypes between healthy human individuals. Negatively enriched CD4+ T cells were divided by CD45RA into naive and memory. Replicate PCRs for sorted subsets used 200 ng DNA; this equaled 25,000 to 35,000 T cell genomes. Generated by immunoSEQ multiplex PCR, the TCRdb table keeps only in-frame clones and is missing some. Of over a million clones listed, around three quarters are singletons. This receptor was identified in a man between 18 and 35 years old in good health. Some clones in this sample may be carry-over from other donors' samples. Sequenced sample: memory CD4+ T cells from PBMCs. Documented subset: CD45RA-negative fraction.

CDR3 protein: CASSLSGTTQNEQFF. The CDR3 DNA sequence: TGTGCCAGCAGCTTGAGCGGGACTACACAGAATGAGCAGTTCTTC. V usage is TRBV7-2 and J usage is TRBJ2-1; TRBD2 aligns across 7 bases. Per the germline V gene, CDR1 is SGHTA and CDR2 is FQGNSA. J was trimmed by 7 bases and V by 3 bases; bases with no gene match: 9. The CDR3 runs to 15 residues.